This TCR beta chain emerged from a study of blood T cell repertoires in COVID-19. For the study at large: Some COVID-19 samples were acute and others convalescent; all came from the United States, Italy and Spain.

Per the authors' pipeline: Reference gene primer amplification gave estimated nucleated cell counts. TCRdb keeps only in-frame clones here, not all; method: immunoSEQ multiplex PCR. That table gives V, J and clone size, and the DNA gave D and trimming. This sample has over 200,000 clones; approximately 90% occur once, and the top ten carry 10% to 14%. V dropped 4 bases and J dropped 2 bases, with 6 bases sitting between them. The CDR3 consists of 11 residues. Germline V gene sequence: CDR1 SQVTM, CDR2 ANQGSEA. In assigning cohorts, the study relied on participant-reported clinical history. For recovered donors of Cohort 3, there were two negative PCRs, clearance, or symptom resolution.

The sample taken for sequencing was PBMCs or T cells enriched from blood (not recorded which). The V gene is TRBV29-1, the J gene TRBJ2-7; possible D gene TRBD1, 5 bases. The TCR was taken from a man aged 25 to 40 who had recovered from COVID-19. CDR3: CSVGGAYEQYF. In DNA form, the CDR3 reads TGCAGCGTTGGGGGCGCCTACGAGCAGTACTTC.